A selection of T cell receptor beta chains follows, all from one sample in a study of PD-1 blockade in classical Hodgkin lymphoma. Clones were sequenced by immunoSEQ multiplex PCR, and TCRdb holds only the in-frame ones, with some missing. The sample lists fewer than 50,000 clones; 88% were seen once. This sample comprised peripheral blood mononuclear cells (PBMCs), obtained at baseline. The receptors stem from a human donor with classical Hodgkin lymphoma. The conserved cysteine and the conserved F or W are not part of the CDR3 here.

>TRBJ2-5|TRBV18
ASSPTGADRWETQY
>TRBJ2-7|TRBV29-1
SVEVRTGGAYEQY
>TRBJ1-2|TRBV5-5
ASSPGQGFNYGYT
>TRBJ1-2|TRBV7-9
ASSSREGTGYGYT
>TRBJ2-3|TRBV9
ASSPPGTQLGDTQY
>TRBJ1-4|TRBV7-9
ASSLGGEEKLF
>TRBJ2-7|TRBV27
ASSLRTGGSIGEQY
>TRBJ2-5|TRBV11-2
ASSLLESRRVQETQY
>TRBJ2-2|TRBV27
ASSFRGLAGELF
>TRBJ2-3|TRBV13
ASSTLPMMGGWSSTDTQY
>TRBJ2-7|TRBV27
ASSLSRLSTYEQY
>TRBJ2-6|TRBV28
ASSLLPSGANVLT
>TRBJ1-2|TRBV27
ASGQGGAVYGYT
>TRBJ2-7|TRBV7-2
ASSSEGGLPSYEQY
>TRBJ1-1|TRBV2
ASLLEGARNTEAF
>TRBJ2-2|TRBV18
ASSPLGQGRAGELF
>TRBJ1-4|TRBV27
ASSLRDSGMRELF
>TRBJ1-3|TRBV2
ASSEARPATSGNTIY
>TRBJ1-2|TRBV6-5
ASSYSTGYGYT
>TRBJ1-4|TRBV7-2
ASSLAPATNEKLF
>TRBJ2-5|TRBV19
ASSIGNQETQY
>TRBJ2-1|TRBV10-3
AINAEISDEQF
>TRBJ2-5|TRBV5-8
ASSLAPGTRQETQY
>TRBJ2-2|TRBV27
ASSSLWDSLTGELF
>TRBJ2-4|TRBV5-4
ASSGGLAGGLRAKNIQY
>TRBJ2-4|TRBV9
ASSVAVTGNIQY
>TRBJ2-7|TRBV5-1
ASSSGWGTYEQY
>TRBJ1-5|TRBV2
ASDWGQGGSNQPQH
>TRBJ2-1|TRBV27
ASSVAGVGYNEQF
>TRBJ2-1|TRBV28
ASSPFGGRNYNEQF
>TRBJ1-3|TRBV4-3
ASSQGTGSGNTIY
>TRBJ2-7|TRBV27
ASSLISGTGPYYEQY
>TRBJ1-1|TRBV15
ATSSKRDRAVGAF
>TRBJ2-2|TRBV5-1
ASQRSQGNTGELF
>TRBJ2-5|TRBV29-1
SVEDQVPSQETQY
>TRBJ2-3|TRBV29-1
SAEGFRTDTQY
>TRBJ1-5|TRBV29-1
SVGGGVDQPQH
>TRBJ2-1|TRBV11-2
ASSLGLSNYNEQF
>TRBJ1-5|TRBV19
ASSIVARALQPQH
>TRBJ1-6|TRBV7-2
ASSLLAVMGTGGSPLH
>TRBJ2-7|TRBV5-1
ASSPGTGLYEQY
>TRBJ1-5|TRBV7-9
ASSARDSNQPQH
>TRBJ2-3|TRBV5-1
ASSPQGPDTQY
>TRBJ1-5|TRBV6-5
ASNPGTGVGQPQH